The clone carrying this T cell receptor (beta chain) occurred many times. The antigen is not known. The record originates from a study of T cell repertoires in cytomegalovirus infection. Overall study: CMV infection and matching HLA type were both indicated by public TCR beta signatures. Study conclusions and caveats: The response measured ex vivo was dominated by TCR beta clonotypes (HLA-C-restricted and CMV-specific).

In TCRdb, the reads were re-called with MiXCR into one record per CDR3 protein. This table holds roughly 630,000 distinct CDR3 sequences, 20% to 25% found once. Germline V gives CDR1 SEHNR, CDR2 FQNEAQ (reference sequence). The CDR3 loop spans 15 amino acids. V trimming: 5 bases; J trimming: 5 bases; junction bases outside the gene matches: 8. The chain combines TRBV7-9 with TRBJ1-5; 8 bases are shared with TRBD1. The sample consisted of CD8+ T cells from PBMCs. The source of this sequence is a human donor in good health (CMV status not recorded). Some clones in this sample may be carry-over from other donors' samples. The CDR3 DNA follows: TGTGCCAGCAGCCCCCCGGGACAGGACGATCAGCCCCAGCATTTT. The encoded protein is CASSPPGQDDQPQHF.